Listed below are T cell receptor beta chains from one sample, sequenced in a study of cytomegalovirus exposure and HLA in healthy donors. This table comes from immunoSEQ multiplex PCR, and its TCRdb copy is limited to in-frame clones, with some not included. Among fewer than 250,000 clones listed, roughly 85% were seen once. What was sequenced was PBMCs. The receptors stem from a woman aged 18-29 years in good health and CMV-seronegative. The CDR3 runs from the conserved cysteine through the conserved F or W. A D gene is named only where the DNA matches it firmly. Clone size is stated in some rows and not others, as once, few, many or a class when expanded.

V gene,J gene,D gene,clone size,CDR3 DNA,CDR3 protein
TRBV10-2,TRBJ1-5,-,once,TGCGCCAGCAGTGAAGGGTACTATCAGCCCCAGCATTTT,CASSEGYYQPQHF
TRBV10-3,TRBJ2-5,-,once,TGTGCCATCACAGGCAGGCCCGAAGAGACCCAGTACTTC,CAITGRPEETQYF
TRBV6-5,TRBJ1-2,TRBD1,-,TGTGCCAGCAGAGGGACAGGGCGATATGGCTACACCTTC,CASRGTGRYGYTF
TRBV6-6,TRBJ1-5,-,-,TGTGCCAGCAGACCACGGGATCAGCCCCAGCATTTT,CASRPRDQPQHF
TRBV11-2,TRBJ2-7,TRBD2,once,TGTGCCAGCAGCTTCACGACTAGCGGGGGTTACGAGCAGTACTTC,CASSFTTSGGYEQYF
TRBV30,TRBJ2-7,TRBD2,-,TGTGCCTGGCAACCGGGACTAGCCTACGAGCAGTACTTC,CAWQPGLAYEQYF
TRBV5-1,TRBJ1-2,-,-,TGCGCCAGCAGCTTGAACGCGGGGCTGGGCTATGGCTACACCTTC,CASSLNAGLGYGYTF
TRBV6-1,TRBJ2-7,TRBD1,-,TGTGCCAGCAGTCCCCGGACAGGCGCTGCGGACGAGCAGTACTTC,CASSPRTGAADEQYF
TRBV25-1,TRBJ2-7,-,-,TGTGCCAGCAGTGCCCCGAGCTCCTACGAGCAGTACTTC,CASSAPSSYEQYF
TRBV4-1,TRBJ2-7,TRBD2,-,TGCGCCAGCAGCCAAGACCCTAGCGGGAGCTCCTACGAGCAGTACTTC,CASSQDPSGSSYEQYF
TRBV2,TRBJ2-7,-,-,TGTGCCAGCATCCCCGGGACCCGCTCCTACGAGCAGTACTTC,CASIPGTRSYEQYF
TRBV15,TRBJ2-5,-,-,TGTGCCACCAGCAGAGTGATGGTAGGGGGCGGGGAGGAGACCCAGTACTTC,CATSRVMVGGGEETQYF
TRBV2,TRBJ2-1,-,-,TGTGCCAGCACAGGAAGCTCCTACAATGAGCAGTTCTTC,CASTGSSYNEQFF
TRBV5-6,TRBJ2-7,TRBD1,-,TGTGCCAGCAGCTTGGAAGGACAGGGTTCCCACGAGCAGTACTTC,CASSLEGQGSHEQYF
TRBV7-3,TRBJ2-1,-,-,TGTGCCAGCAGCTTGGACCCGAGCTCCTACAATGAGCAGTTCTTC,CASSLDPSSYNEQFF
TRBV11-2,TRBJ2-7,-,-,TGTGCCAGCAGCTTGCAAGCAACCTACGAGCAGTACTTC,CASSLQATYEQYF
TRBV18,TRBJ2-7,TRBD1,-,TGTGCCAGCTCACCACGTCCGGGACAGGGACCCTACGAGCAGTACTTC,CASSPRPGQGPYEQYF
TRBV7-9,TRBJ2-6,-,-,TGTGCCAGCAGCTTAGTGAGATCTGGGGCCAACGTCCTGACTTTC,CASSLVRSGANVLTF
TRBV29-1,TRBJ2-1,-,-,TGCAGCGTTGGTCAAATCTTCCGCAATGAGCAGTTCTTC,CSVGQIFRNEQFF
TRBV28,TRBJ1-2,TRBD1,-,TGTGCCAGCAGTTTATGGGGGACAGGGGGCAAAGGCTATGGCTACACCTTC,CASSLWGTGGKGYGYTF
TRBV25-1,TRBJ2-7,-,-,TGTGCCAGCCTGGACAGATCCTACGAGCAGTACTTC,CASLDRSYEQYF
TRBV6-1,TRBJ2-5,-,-,TGTGCCAGCGACTTCGGCTTATCGCGTCCAGAGACCCAGTACTTC,CASDFGLSRPETQYF
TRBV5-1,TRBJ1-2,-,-,TGCGCCAGCAGCTTGATGTCGCTATATGGCCGAAAAAACTATGGCTACACCTTC,CASSLMSLYGRKNYGYTF
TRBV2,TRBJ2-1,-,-,TGTGCCAGCAGTGATGGCCCCAGACGGGACCTCTACAATGAGCAGTTCTTC,CASSDGPRRDLYNEQFF
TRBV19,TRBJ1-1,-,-,TGTGCCAGTAGTATCCTAGGGAACACTGAAGCTTTCTTT,CASSILGNTEAFF
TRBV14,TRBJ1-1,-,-,TGTGCCAGCAGCCAGCGGGGCCCTTACACTGAAGCTTTCTTT,CASSQRGPYTEAFF
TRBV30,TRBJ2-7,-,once,TGTGCCTGGGGTAACAGGGCACCCTACGAGCAGTACTTC,CAWGNRAPYEQYF
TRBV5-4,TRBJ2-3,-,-,TGTGCCAGCTGGAACAGGGTAGGAGATACGCAGTATTTT,CASWNRVGDTQYF
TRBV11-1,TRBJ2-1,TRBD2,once,TGTGCCAGCAGCTTAGTCGGGACTAGGAGTACGTTCTTC,CASSLVGTRSTFF
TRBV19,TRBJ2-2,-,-,TGTGCCAGTAGTATAACAGGAGCCGGGGAGCTGTTTTTT,CASSITGAGELFF
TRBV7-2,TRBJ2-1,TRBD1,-,TGTGCCAGCAGCTCCCCGGGACAGGGGATATACAATGAGCAGTTCTTC,CASSSPGQGIYNEQFF
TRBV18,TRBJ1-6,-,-,TGTGCCAGCTCACGAGAACGGGGGGTTGGGAATTCACCCCTCCACTTT,CASSRERGVGNSPLHF
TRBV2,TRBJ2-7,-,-,TGTGCCAGCAGTTCGTCGGCAAATGTAGGGGGGTTAAGCTACGAGCAGTACTTC,CASSSSANVGGLSYEQYF
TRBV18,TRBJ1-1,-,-,TGTGCCAGCTCACCACAGGGGTCCCCGATTTTTCCTGAAGCTTTCTTT,CASSPQGSPIFPEAFF
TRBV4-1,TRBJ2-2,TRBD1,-,TGCGCCAGCAGCCCTCGGACAGGGAACACCGGGGAGCTGTTTTTT,CASSPRTGNTGELFF
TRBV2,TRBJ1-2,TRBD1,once,TGTGCCAGCAGGGCGGGACAGGGGGCGGGCGGCTACACCTTC,CASRAGQGAGGYTF
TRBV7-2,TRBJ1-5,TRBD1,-,TGTGCCAGCAGCTCTCGGACAGGGGATCAGCCCCAGCATTTT,CASSSRTGDQPQHF
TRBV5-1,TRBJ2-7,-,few,TGCGCCAGCAGCTTGGCCGTTGACTCCTACGAGCAGTACTTC,CASSLAVDSYEQYF
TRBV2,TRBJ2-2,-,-,TGTGCCAGCAGTGAAATTCCCGGGGAGCTGTTTTTT,CASSEIPGELFF
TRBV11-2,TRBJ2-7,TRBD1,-,TGTGCCAGCAGCTCAGACAGGGGAAGTGAGCAGTACTTC,CASSSDRGSEQYF
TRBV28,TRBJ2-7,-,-,TGTGCCAGCAGTTTTAAGGGGTGGGGATCCTACGAGCAGTACTTC,CASSFKGWGSYEQYF
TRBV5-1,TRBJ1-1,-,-,TGCGCCAGCAGCCGGGAGCTACTCAAGAACACTGAAGCTTTCTTT,CASSRELLKNTEAFF
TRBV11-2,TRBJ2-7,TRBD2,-,TGTGCCAGCAGCTTATATCGACTAGCGGGAGCGTTAGACGAGCAGTACTTC,CASSLYRLAGALDEQYF
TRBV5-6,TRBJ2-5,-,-,TGTGCCAGCAGCTCCCCGGTCGCGACCCAGTACTTC,CASSSPVATQYF
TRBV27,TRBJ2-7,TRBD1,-,TGTGCCAGCAGTAGGGACAGCAGACCCTACGAGCAGTACTTC,CASSRDSRPYEQYF
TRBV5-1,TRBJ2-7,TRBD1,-,TGCGCCAGCAGCTCGGGACAGGGGTACGAGCAGTACTTC,CASSSGQGYEQYF
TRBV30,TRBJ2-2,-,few,TGTGCCTGGAGTGTGGGCTCCGGGGAGCTGTTTTTT,CAWSVGSGELFF
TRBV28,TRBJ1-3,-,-,TGTGCCAGCAGCACTAGGTTGGGAAACACCATATATTTT,CASSTRLGNTIYF
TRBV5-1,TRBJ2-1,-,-,TGCGCCAGCAGCTTGGAAGCGACAGACTACAATGAGCAGTTCTTC,CASSLEATDYNEQFF
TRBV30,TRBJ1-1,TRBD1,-,TGTGCCTGGAGTGAGGTTGGACAGGGGAGACCTGAAGCTTTCTTT,CAWSEVGQGRPEAFF
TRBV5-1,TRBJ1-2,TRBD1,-,TGCGCCAGCATCGAGGGGACAGGGGGCCGTTATGGCTACACCTTC,CASIEGTGGRYGYTF
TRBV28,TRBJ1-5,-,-,TGTGCCAGCAGTTTTTTAGGGCCCCAGCATTTT,CASSFLGPQHF
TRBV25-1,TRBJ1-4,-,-,TGTGCCAGCAGTGACAGCACAACTAATGAAAAACTGTTTTTT,CASSDSTTNEKLFF
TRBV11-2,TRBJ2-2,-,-,TGTGCCAGCAGCGAGGTGAAAGGGGCCATCGGGGAGCTGTTTTTT,CASSEVKGAIGELFF
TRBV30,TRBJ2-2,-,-,TGTGCCTGGAGTGCTCGGTCCGGGGAGCTGTTTTTT,CAWSARSGELFF
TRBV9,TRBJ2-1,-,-,TGTGCCAGCAGCGCCCAGGCGGCTTTTCCCTACAATGAGCAGTTCTTC,CASSAQAAFPYNEQFF
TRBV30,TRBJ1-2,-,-,TGTGCCTGGAGTGGAGGTGGAGGCAGTAACTATGGCTACACCTTC,CAWSGGGGSNYGYTF
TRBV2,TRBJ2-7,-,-,TGTGCCAGCATTTCGCAGGGTCCCCAGCAGTACTTC,CASISQGPQQYF
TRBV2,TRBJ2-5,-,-,TGTGCCAGCAGTGATACCAGGGGAAAAAAGACCCAGTACTTC,CASSDTRGKKTQYF